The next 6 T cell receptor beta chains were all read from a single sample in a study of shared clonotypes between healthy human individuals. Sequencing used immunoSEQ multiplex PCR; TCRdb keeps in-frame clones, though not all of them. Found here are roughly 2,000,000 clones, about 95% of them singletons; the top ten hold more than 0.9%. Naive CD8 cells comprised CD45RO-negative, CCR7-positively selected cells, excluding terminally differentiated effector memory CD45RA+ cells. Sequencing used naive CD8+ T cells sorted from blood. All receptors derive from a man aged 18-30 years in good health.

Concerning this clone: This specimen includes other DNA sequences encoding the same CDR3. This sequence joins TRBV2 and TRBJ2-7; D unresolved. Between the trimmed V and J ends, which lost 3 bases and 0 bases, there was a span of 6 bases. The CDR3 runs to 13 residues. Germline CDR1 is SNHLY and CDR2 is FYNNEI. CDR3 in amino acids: CASSDLISYEQYF. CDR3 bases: TGTGCCAGCAGTGATCTGATCTCCTACGAGCAGTACTTC.

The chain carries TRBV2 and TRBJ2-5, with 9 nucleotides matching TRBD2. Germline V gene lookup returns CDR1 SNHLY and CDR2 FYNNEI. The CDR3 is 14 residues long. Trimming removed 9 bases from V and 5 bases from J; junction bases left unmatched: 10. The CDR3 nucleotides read TGTGCCAGGAATAGCGGGAGTGTAAGTGAGACCCAGTACTTC. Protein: CARNSGSVSETQYF. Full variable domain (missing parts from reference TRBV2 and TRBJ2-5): EPEVTQTPSHQVTQMGQEVILRCVPISNHLYFYWYRQILGQKVEFLVSFYNNEISEKSEIFDDQFSVERPDGSNFTLKIRSTKLEDSAMYFCARNSGSVSETQYFGPGTRLLVL.

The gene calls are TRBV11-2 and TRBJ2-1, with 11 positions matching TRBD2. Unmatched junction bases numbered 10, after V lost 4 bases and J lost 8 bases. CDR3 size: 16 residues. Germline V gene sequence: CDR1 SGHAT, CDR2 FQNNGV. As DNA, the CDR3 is TGTGCCAGCAGCTCTCCCCTAGCGGGAGGTAGGGATGAGCAGTTCTTC. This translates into CASSSPLAGGRDEQFF.

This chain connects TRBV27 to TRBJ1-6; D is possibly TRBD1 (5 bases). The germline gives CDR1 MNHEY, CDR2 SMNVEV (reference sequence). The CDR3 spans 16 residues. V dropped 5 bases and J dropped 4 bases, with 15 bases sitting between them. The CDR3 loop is CASSPNSGTYNSPLHF. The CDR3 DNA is TGTGCCAGCAGTCCCAACTCAGGGACTTATAATTCACCCCTCCACTTT.

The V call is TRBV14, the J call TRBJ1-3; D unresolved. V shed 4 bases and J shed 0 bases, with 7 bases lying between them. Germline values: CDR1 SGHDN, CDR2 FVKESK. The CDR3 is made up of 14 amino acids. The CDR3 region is CASSLRASGNTIYF. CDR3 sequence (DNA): TGTGCCAGCAGCCTTCGGGCCTCTGGAAACACCATATATTTT.

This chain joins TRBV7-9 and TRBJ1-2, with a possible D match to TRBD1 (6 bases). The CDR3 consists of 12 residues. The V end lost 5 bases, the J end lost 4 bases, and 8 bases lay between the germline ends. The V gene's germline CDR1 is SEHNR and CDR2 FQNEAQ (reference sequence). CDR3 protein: CASSPGAYGYTF. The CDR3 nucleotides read TGTGCCAGCAGCCCAGGGGCCTATGGCTACACCTTC.